The 9 T cell receptor beta chains below come from one sample, sequenced in a study of blood T cell repertoires in COVID-19 (dated by TCRdb to about 2020). The library was prepared using the immunoSEQ multiplex PCR assay. TCRdb obtained this table from immuneACCESS and retained in-frame rearrangements with V and J assigned. These tables miss some clones; where compared with another copy, unresolved V genes account for less than half of the shortfall, and the remainder is unexplained. The sample data list about 380,000 clones, and roughly four fifths of these were observed just once. More than 0.85% of the sample goes to the ten largest clones. Specimen: peripheral blood. Receptors were obtained from a human donor with acute or convalescent COVID-19. The donor label of this sample is uncertain.

The rearrangement joins TRBV19 to TRBJ2-7; 9 bases line up with TRBD2. This CDR3 comprises 14 residues. CDR1 is LNHDA, CDR2 SQIVND, per germline (reference sequence). V lost 6 bases and J lost 2; bases outside the gene matches: 5. The CDR3 DNA reads as TGTGCCAGTAGCCCTAGCGGGACGCCCTACGAGCAGTACTTC. As protein: CASSPSGTPYEQYF.

This clone was seen just once. The chain combines TRBV21-1 with TRBJ2-5; the D segment call TRBD2 is taken from the table without a DNA check. TRBV21-1 is a known pseudogene. The CDR3 spans 15 residues. The CDR3 nucleotides read TGTGCCAGCAGCAGCCAACTAGCGGGCAGGGAGACCCAGTACTTC. Translating it yields CASSSQLAGRETQYF.

J is TRBJ1-5 and V is TRBV6-1; unclear D gene. This CDR3 has 14 amino acids. In germline, CDR1 is MNHNS, CDR2 SASEGT. Trimming removed 0 bases at V and 8 bases at J, with 11 bases between. The CDR3 is CASSEAPHSKPQHF. CDR3 in DNA: TGTGCCAGCAGTGAAGCGCCCCACTCCAAGCCCCAGCATTTT.

In its sample, this clone was seen once. The chain joins TRBV5-3 to TRBJ2-4; 12 positions match TRBD1. TRBV5-3 has ORF status, its function being uncertain. The CDR3 has 16 amino acids. V was clipped by 1 base and J by 8 bases; unmatched bases: 7. The CDR3 region has the DNA TGTGCCAGAAGCTTGCCCGGGACAGGGGGCTTGGACATTCAGTACTTC. It is translated as CARSLPGTGGLDIQYF.

V usage is TRBV19 and J usage is TRBJ1-2; the match to TRBD1 covers 12 bases. The V gene's germline CDR1 is LNHDA and CDR2 SQIVND (reference sequence). J was trimmed by 2 bases and V by 5 bases; bases with no gene match: 12. The CDR3 has 18 residues. CDR3 residues: CASSGPGQGASLNYGYTF. CDR3 sequence (DNA): TGTGCCAGTAGTGGGCCGGGACAGGGGGCCTCCCTGAACTATGGCTACACCTTC.

This clone was seen a few times. V usage is TRBV19 and J usage is TRBJ2-1; possible D gene TRBD2, 6 bases. The V gene lost 5 bases and the J gene lost 5 bases, with 13 bases spanning the gap. The CDR3 sequence is 14 residues long. Germline assignment: CDR1 LNHDA and CDR2 SQIVND (reference sequence). The CDR3 is CASSAYRRDNEQFF. CDR3 nucleotide sequence: TGTGCCAGTAGTGCCTACCGGAGGGACAATGAGCAGTTCTTC.

The chain uses TRBV3-1 (or the pseudogene TRBV3-2) and TRBJ1-4; maybe TRBD1 (6 bases). Trimming stripped 5 bases from V and 8 bases from J, with 9 bases between. The V gene's germline CDR1 is LGHDT and CDR2 YNNKEL (reference sequence). The CDR3 runs to 12 residues. The CDR3 nucleotides are TGTGCCAGCAGCTCCACAGGGGAAAAACTGTTTTTT. This codes for CASSSTGEKLFF.

A single count supports this clone. The chain combines TRBV2 with TRBJ2-1; 8 bases line up with TRBD2. In germline, CDR1 is SNHLY, CDR2 FYNNEI. Trimming at V came to 8 bases and at J to 10 bases, leaving 22 bases not matched to a gene. The CDR3 totals 17 residues. CDR3 loop: CASRVGGLAGGAMEQFF. The CDR3 nucleotides read TGTGCCAGCCGTGTAGGAGGTCTAGCGGGTGGGGCAATGGAGCAGTTCTTC.

The V and J genes are TRBV30 and TRBJ1-2; D gene ambiguous. V lost 1 base and J lost 0, with 15 bases in between. The CDR3 length is 16 residues. Germline assignment: CDR1 GTSNPN and CDR2 SVGIG (reference sequence). This CDR3 reads CAWSAKHVSSNYGYTF. The CDR3 DNA follows: TGTGCCTGGAGTGCCAAACACGTTTCGTCTAACTATGGCTACACCTTC.